This passage covers 15 T cell receptor beta chains from one sample sequenced in a study of blood T cells in healthy people across ages. Primers used in a second PCR of roughly 7 to 11 cycles were a sample-barcoded 5' primer and a J-beta primer mix. TCRdb processed the 5' RACE reads anew with MiXCR; each CDR3 protein has one entry. The repertoire holds roughly 2 million distinct CDR3 sequences, with roughly 50% as singletons. The sequencing sample was made of blood. The source of these receptors is a woman aged 35 to 49 in good health.

The chain's CDR3 is CASSLNPGAKNIQYF. CDR3 in DNA: TGTGCCAGCAGCTTGAATCCAGGGGCCAAAAACATTCAGTACTTC. This chain connects TRBV5-6 to TRBJ2-4; D perhaps matches TRBD1 (5 bases). V lost 1 base to trimming and J lost 1 base, with 9 bases between them. In germline, CDR1 is SGHDT, CDR2 YYEEEE. CDR3 size: 15 residues. The complete variable domain, with remaining parts taken from reference TRBV5-6 and TRBJ2-4, reads DAGVTQSPTHLIKTRGQQVTLRCSPKSGHDTVSWYQQALGQGPQFIFQYYEEEERQRGNFPDRFSGHQFPNYSSELNVNALLLGDSALYLCASSLNPGAKNIQYFGAGTRLSVL.

This clonotype has more than one count but fewer than ten. The V call is TRBV15, the J call TRBJ2-1; 7 positions agree with TRBD1. The CDR3 has 17 amino acids. V was pared by 3 bases and J by 1 base, with 9 bases of the junction left unmatched. The germline CDR1 and CDR2 sequences are LNHNV and YYDKDF (reference sequence). In DNA, the CDR3 is TGTGCCACCAGCAGGTCGCCTACAGGGGCTTCCTACAATGAGCAGTTCTTC. Its translation: CATSRSPTGASYNEQFF.

The CDR3 DNA is TGCGCCAGCAGCCAAGAAGGCGGACAGACAGTGGGGGAGACCCAGTACTTC. It encodes CASSQEGGQTVGETQYF. V gene TRBV4-1 combines with J gene TRBJ2-5; perhaps TRBD1 as D (6 bases). Germline V CDR1 and CDR2: MGHRA, YSYEKL. Trimming took 0 bases from V and 5 from J, leaving 19 bases between them. The CDR3 consists of 17 residues.

This clonotype was seen more than once but under ten times. Mismatch with germline at one junction end may stem from a read error. The genes are TRBV6-6 and TRBJ2-5; D is undetermined. The V gene's germline CDR1 is MNHNY and CDR2 SVGAGI (reference sequence). The CDR3 length is 13 residues. The CDR3 DNA reads TGTGCCAGCAGTGACTCGAAGAAAGAGACCCAGTACTTC. Encoded protein: CASSDSKKETQYF.

The CDR3 sequence: CASSRLEQFF. The CDR3 region has the DNA TGTGCCAGCAGTCGACTAGAGCAGTTCTTC. V is TRBV28 and J is TRBJ2-1; perhaps TRBD2 as D (5 bases). Germline V gene sequence: CDR1 MDHEN, CDR2 SYDVKM. The CDR3 is made up of 10 amino acids. Trimming left V 5 bases short and J 10 bases short, with 6 bases between.

The chain's CDR3 is CASSPREGFNQPQHF. In DNA form, the CDR3 reads TGTGCCAGCAGCCCCCGGGAGGGGTTCAATCAGCCCCAGCATTTT. The gene calls are TRBV7-8 and TRBJ1-5, with D perhaps TRBD1 (5 bases). Trimming took 5 bases from V and 3 from J, leaving 14 bases between them. From germline, CDR1 is SGHVS and CDR2 FQNEAQ. This CDR3 contains 15 residues.

This sequence joins TRBV6-1 and TRBJ2-6; D gene unclear. V gave up 7 bases and J gave up 0 bases, with 10 bases separating them. CDR1 and CDR2 (germline): MNHNS, SASEGT. This CDR3 region has 15 residues. CDR3 residues: CASNKILSGANVLTF. The CDR3 DNA sequence: TGTGCCAGCAACAAAATCCTCTCTGGGGCCAACGTCCTGACTTTC.

This chain joins TRBV9 and TRBJ2-7, with TRBD2 matching over 7 bases. The DNA end favors TRBJ2-5, so the J call may be wrong. CDR3 size: 16 residues. In germline, CDR1 is SGDLS, CDR2 YYNGEE. The CDR3 here is CASSVGRGSSQETQYF. The CDR3 coding sequence is TGTGCCAGCAGCGTAGGGCGGGGGAGCTCCCAAGAGACCCAGTACTTC.

The rearrangement uses TRBV6-6 and TRBJ2-3; D perhaps matches TRBD1 (6 bases). CDR3 length: 14 amino acids. The germline V gene has CDR1 MNHNY and CDR2 SVGAGI (reference sequence). The ends were cut back, 4 bases at V and 4 bases at J, with 12 bases in the middle. In DNA, the CDR3 is TGTGCCAGCAGTTTGAGACAGGTTCCAGATACGCAGTATTTT. It specifies CASSLRQVPDTQYF.

The rearrangement links TRBV2 to TRBJ1-2, with a possible D match to TRBD1 (6 bases). This CDR3 is 16 amino acids long. Germline V gene data show CDR1 as SNHLY and CDR2 as FYNNEI. Trimming left V 3 bases short and J 2 bases short, with 16 bases between. As DNA, the CDR3 is TGTGCCAGCAGTGATTTGGCAGGGACATACAACTATGGCTACACCTTC. Encoded protein: CASSDLAGTYNYGYTF.

This chain uses TRBV29-1 with TRBJ1-2; TRBD1 agrees at 9 bases. The CDR3 sequence is 14 residues long. The J segment lost 4 bases and the V segment lost 5 bases, leaving 8 bases of the junction unmatched. In germline, CDR1 is SQVTM, CDR2 ANQGSEA. CDR3 sequence reads: CSVPNSDRGYGYTF. DNA of the CDR3: TGCAGCGTTCCCAACTCGGACAGGGGCTATGGCTACACCTTC.

The CDR3 spells CSATSGQGGETQYF. For the CDR3, the DNA is TGCAGTGCTACTTCGGGACAGGGCGGGGAGACCCAGTACTTC. The J gene is TRBJ2-5, the V gene TRBV20-1; 9 bases are a match to TRBD1. V was pared by 4 bases and J by 5 bases, with 8 bases of the junction left unmatched. Germline values: CDR1 DFQATT, CDR2 SNEGSKA (reference sequence). There are 14 residues in the CDR3.

The chain uses TRBV20-1 and TRBJ2-1; the match to TRBD2 covers 10 bases. This CDR3 spans 16 amino acids. The ends lost 6 bases at V and 6 bases at J; junction bases unmatched: 14. Per germline, CDR1 DFQATT and CDR2 SNEGSKA (reference sequence). CDR3 in amino acids: CSAPSSGGGLGNEQFF. The CDR3 region has the DNA TGCAGTGCCCCCTCTAGCGGGGGTGGATTGGGCAATGAGCAGTTCTTC.

This chain connects TRBV7-3 to TRBJ2-3, with 9 bases matching TRBD2. Per germline, CDR1 SGHTA and CDR2 FQGTGA. CDR3 size: 13 residues. Germline trimming cut 8 bases from V and 2 bases from J; bases unmatched to any gene: 2. The chain's CDR3 is CASGTSLTDTQYF. The CDR3, as DNA: TGTGCCAGCGGGACTAGCCTCACAGATACGCAGTATTTT.

The rearrangement joins TRBV2 to TRBJ2-4, with 11 bases aligning to TRBD2. The CDR3 runs 18 residues. Germline loops: CDR1 SNHLY, CDR2 FYNNEI. The junction had 19 bases not matched to a gene; V was cut back by 2 bases and J by 13 bases. The CDR3 is CASSERGLSGGVNNEQYF. The CDR3 bases are TGTGCCAGCAGTGAAAGAGGCCTTAGCGGGGGGGTAAATAATGAGCAGTACTTC.